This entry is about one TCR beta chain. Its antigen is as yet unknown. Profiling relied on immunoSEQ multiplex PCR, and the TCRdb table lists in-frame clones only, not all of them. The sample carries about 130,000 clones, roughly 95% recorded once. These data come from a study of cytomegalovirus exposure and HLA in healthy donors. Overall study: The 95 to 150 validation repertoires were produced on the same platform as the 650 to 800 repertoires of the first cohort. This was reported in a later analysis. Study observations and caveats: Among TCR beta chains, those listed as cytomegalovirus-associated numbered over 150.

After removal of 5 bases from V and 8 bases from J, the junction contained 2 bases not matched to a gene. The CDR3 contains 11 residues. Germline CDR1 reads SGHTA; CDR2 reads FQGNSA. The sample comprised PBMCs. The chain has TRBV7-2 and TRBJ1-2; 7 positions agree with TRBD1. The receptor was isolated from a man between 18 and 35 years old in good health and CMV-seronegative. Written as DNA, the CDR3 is TGTGCCAGCAGCCTAGGGGGCGGCTACACCTTC. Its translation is CASSLGGGYTF.